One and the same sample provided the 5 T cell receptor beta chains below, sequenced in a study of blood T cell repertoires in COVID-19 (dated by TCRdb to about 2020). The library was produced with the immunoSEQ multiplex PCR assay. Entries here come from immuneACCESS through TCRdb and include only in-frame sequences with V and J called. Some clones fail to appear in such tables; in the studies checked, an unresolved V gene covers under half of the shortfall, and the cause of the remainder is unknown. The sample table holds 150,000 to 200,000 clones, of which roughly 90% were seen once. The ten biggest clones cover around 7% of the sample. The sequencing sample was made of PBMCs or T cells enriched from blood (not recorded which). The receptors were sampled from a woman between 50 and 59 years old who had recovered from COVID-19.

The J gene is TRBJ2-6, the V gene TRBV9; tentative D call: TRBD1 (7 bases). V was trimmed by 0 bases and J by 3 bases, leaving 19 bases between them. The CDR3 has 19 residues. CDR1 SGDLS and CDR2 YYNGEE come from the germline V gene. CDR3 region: CASSVVGGGFGGGANVLTF. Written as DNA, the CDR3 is TGTGCCAGCAGCGTAGTAGGAGGGGGCTTCGGTGGTGGGGCCAACGTCCTGACTTTC.

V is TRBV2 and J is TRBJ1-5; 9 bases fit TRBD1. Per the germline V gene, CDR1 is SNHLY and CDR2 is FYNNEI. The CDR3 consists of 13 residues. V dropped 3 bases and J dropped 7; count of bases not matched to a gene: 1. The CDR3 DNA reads TGTGCCAGCAGTGAGGACAGGGGACAGCCCCAGCATTTT. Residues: CASSEDRGQPQHF.

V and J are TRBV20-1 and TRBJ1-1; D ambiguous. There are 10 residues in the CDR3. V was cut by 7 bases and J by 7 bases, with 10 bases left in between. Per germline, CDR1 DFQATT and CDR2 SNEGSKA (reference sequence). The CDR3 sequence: CSGAQSEAFF. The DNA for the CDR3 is TGCAGTGGGGCGCAAAGTGAAGCTTTCTTT.

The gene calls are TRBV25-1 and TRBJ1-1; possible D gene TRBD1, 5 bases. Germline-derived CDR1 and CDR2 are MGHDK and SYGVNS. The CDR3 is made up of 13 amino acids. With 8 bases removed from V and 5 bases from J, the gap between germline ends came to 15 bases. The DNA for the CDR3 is TGTGCCAGCTCATCCTTGGGGGGGACTGAAGCTTTCTTT. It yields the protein CASSSLGGTEAFF.

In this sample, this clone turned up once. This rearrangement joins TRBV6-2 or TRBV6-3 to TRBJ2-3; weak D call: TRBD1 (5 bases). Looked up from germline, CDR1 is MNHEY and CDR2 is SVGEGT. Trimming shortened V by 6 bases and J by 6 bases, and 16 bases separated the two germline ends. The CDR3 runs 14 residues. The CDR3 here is CASSLGVLRDTQYF. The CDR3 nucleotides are TGTGCCAGCAGCCTAGGGGTCCTGAGGGATACGCAGTATTTT.